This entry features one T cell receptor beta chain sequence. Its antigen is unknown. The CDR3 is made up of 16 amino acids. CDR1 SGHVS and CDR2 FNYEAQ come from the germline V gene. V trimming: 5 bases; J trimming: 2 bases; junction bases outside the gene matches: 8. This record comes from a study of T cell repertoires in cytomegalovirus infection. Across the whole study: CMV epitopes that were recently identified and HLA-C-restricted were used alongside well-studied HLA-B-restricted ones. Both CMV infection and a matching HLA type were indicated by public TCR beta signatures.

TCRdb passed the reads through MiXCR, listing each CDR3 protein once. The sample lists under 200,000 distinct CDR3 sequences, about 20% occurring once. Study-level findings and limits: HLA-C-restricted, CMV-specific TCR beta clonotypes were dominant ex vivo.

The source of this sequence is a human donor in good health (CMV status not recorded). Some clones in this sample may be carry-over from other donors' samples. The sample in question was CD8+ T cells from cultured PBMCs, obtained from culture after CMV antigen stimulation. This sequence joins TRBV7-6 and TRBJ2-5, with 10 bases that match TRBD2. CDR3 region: CASSPPGLANQETQYF. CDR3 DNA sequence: TGTGCCAGCAGCCCCCCGGGACTAGCGAATCAAGAGACCCAGTACTTC.